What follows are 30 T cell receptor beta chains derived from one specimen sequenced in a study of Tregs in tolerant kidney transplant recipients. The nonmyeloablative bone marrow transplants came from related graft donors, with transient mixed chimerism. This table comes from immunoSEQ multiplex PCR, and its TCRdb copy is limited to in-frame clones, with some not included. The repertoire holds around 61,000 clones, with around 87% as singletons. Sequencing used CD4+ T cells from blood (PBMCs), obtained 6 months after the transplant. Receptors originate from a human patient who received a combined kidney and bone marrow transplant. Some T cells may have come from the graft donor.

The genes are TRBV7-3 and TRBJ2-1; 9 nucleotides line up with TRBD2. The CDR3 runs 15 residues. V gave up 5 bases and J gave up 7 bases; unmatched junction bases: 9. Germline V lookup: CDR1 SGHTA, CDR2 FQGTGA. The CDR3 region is CASSAAPSGTNEQFF. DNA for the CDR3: TGTGCCAGCAGCGCCGCTCCTAGCGGGACTAATGAGCAGTTCTTC.

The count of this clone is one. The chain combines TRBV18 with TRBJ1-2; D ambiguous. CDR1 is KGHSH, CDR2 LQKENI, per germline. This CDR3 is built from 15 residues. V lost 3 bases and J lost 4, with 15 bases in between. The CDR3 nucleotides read TGTGCCAGCTCACCCTTTCGGGAGAAACGCTATGGCTACACCTTC. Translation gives CASSPFREKRYGYTF. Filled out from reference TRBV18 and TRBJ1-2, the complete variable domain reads NAGVMQNPRHLVRRRGQEARLRCSPMKGHSHVYWYRQLPEEGLKFMVYLQKENIIDESGMPKERFSAEFPKEGPSILRIQQVVRGDSAAYFCASSPFREKRYGYTFGSGTRLTVV.

CDR3 protein: CASSLDRETQYF. The CDR3 nucleotides are TGCGCCAGCAGCTTGGACAGGGAGACCCAGTACTTC. This chain uses TRBV5-1 with TRBJ2-5; D is possibly TRBD1 (5 bases). Deletions cut 0 bases from V and 5 bases from J, with 5 bases between. From germline, CDR1 is SGHRS and CDR2 YFSETQ. The CDR3 has 12 amino acids.

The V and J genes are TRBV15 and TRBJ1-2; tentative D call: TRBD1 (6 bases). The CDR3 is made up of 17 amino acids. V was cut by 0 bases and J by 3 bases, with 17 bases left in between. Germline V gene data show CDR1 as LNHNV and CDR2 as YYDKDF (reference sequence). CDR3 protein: CATSREAAVNRDYGYTF. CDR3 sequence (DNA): TGTGCCACCAGCAGAGAGGCGGCTGTTAACAGGGACTATGGCTACACCTTC.

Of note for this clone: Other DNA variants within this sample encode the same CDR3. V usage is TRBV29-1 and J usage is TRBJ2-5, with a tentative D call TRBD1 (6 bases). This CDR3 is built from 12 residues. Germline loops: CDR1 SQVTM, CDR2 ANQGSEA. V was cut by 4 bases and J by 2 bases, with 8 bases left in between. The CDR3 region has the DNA TGCAGCGTTGGAGGACAGCAAGAGACCCAGTACTTC. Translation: CSVGGQQETQYF.

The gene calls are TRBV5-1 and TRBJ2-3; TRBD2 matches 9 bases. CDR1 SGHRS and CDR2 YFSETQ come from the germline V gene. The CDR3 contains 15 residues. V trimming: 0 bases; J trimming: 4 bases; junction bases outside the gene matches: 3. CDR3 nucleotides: TGCGCCAGCAGCTTGGATAGCGGGAGCCCAGATACGCAGTATTTT. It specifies CASSLDSGSPDTQYF.

Written as DNA, the CDR3 is TGTGTCCCGAGCTCTGGAAACACCATATATTTT. Translation: CVPSSGNTIYF. J is TRBJ1-3 and V is TRBV14; D remains unclear. This CDR3 is 11 amino acids long. The germline gives CDR1 SGHDN, CDR2 FVKESK.

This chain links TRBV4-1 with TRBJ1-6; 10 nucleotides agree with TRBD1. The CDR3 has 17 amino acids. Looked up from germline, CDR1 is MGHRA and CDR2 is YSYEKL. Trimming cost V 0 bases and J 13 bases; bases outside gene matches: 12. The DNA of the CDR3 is TGCGCCAGCAGCCAAGAGGCACGGGACAGGGGCCCTCTCCCCCTCCACTTT. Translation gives CASSQEARDRGPLPLHF.

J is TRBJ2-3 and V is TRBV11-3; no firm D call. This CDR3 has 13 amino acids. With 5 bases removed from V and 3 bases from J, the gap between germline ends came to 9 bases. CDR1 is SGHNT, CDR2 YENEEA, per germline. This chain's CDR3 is CASSQVRTDTQYF. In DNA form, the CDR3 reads TGTGCCAGCAGCCAAGTACGGACAGATACGCAGTATTTT.

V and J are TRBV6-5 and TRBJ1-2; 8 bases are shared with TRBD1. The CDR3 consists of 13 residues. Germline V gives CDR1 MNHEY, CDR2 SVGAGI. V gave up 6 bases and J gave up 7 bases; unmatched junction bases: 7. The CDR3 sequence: CASRLPGGSGYTF. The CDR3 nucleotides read TGTGCCAGCAGACTCCCAGGGGGCTCTGGCTACACCTTC.

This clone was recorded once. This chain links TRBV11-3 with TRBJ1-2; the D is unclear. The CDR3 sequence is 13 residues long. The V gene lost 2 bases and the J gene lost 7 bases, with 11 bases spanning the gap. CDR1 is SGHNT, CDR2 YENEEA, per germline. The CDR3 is CASSLNTAGGYTF. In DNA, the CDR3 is TGTGCCAGCAGCTTAAACACCGCTGGTGGCTACACCTTC.

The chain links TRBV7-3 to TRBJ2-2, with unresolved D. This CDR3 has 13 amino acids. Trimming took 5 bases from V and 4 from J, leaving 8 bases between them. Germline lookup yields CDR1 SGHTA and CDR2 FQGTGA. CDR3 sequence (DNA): TGTGCCAGCAGCCCCCTTCCCACCGGGGAGCTGTTTTTT. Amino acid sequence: CASSPLPTGELFF.

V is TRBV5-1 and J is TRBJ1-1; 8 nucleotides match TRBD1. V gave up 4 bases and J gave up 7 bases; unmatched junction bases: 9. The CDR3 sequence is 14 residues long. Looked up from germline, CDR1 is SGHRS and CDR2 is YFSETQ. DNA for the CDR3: TGCGCCAGCAGCATCAAATCTACAGGGGGTGAAGCTTTCTTT. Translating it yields CASSIKSTGGEAFF.

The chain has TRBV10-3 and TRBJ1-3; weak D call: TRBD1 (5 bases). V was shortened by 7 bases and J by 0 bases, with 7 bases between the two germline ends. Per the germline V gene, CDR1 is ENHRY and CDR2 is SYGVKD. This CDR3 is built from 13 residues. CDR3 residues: CAITQGSGNTIYF. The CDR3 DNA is TGTGCCATCACTCAGGGCTCTGGAAACACCATATATTTT.

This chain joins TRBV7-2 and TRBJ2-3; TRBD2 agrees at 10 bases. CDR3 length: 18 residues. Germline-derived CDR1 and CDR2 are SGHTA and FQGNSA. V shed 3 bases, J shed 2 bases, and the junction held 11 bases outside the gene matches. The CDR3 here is CASSFLLAGGTNTDTQYF. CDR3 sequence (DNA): TGTGCCAGCAGCTTCCTTTTAGCGGGAGGCACCAACACAGATACGCAGTATTTT.

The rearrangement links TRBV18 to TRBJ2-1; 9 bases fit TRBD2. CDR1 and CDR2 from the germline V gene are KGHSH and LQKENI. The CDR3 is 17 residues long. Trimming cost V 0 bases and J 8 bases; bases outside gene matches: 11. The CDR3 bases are TGTGCCAGCTCACCACCGACTAGCGGCCAATGGGGGGATGAGCAGTTCTTC. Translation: CASSPPTSGQWGDEQFF.

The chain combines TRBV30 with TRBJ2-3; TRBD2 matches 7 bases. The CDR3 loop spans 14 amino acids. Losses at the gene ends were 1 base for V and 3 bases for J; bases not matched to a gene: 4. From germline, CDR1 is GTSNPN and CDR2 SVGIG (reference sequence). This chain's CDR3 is CAWSAGGSTDTQYF. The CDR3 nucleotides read TGTGCCTGGAGTGCTGGCGGGAGTACAGATACGCAGTATTTT.

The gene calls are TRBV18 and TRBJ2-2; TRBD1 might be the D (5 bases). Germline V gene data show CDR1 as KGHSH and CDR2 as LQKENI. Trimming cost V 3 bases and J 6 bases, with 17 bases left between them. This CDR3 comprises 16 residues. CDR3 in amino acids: CASSPAQPVGAGELFF. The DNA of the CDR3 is TGTGCCAGCTCACCTGCTCAGCCCGTAGGGGCCGGGGAGCTGTTTTTT.

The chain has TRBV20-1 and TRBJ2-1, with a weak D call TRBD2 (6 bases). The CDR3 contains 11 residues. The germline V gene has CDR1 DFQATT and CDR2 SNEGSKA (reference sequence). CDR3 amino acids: CSGRGYNEQFF. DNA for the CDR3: TGCAGCGGGCGGGGATACAATGAGCAGTTCTTC.

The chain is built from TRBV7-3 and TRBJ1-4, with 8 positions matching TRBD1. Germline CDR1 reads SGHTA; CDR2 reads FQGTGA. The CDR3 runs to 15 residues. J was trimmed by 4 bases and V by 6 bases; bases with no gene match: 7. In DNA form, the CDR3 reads TGTGCCAGCAGTCGAACAGGGGGACGTAATGAAAAACTGTTTTTT. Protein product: CASSRTGGRNEKLFF.

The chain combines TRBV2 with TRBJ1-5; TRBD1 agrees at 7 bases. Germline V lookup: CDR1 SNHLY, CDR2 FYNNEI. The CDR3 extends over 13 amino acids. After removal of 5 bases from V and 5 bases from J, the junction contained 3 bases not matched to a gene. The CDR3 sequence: CASSIRGYQPQHF. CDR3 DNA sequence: TGTGCCAGCAGTATCAGGGGGTATCAGCCCCAGCATTTT.

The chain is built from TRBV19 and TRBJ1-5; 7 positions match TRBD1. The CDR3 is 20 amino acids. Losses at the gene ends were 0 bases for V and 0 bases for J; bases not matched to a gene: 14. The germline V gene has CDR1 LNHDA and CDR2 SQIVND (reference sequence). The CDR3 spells CASSIDLPGTVKYSNQPQHF. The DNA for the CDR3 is TGTGCCAGTAGTATAGATTTACCCGGGACAGTTAAATATAGCAATCAGCCCCAGCATTTT.

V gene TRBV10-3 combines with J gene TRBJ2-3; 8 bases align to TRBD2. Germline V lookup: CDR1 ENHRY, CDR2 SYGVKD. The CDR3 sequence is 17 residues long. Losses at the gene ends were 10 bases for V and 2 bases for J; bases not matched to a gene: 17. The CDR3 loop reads CATIRGKKRGPTDTQYF. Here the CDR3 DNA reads TGTGCCACCATCAGAGGCAAGAAGCGGGGGCCCACAGATACGCAGTATTTT.

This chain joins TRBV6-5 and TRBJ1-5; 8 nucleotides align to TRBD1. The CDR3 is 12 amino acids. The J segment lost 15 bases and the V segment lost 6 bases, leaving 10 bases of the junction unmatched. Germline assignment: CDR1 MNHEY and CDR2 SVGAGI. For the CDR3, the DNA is TGTGCCAGCAGCATCGGGACAGGACCCATGCATTTT. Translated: CASSIGTGPMHF.

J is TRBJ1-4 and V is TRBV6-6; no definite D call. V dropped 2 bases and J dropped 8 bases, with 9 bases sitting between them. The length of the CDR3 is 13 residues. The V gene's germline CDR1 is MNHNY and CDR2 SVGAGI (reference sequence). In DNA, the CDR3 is TGTGCCAGCAGTTACGCGAGAGGGGAAAAACTGTTTTTT. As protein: CASSYARGEKLFF.

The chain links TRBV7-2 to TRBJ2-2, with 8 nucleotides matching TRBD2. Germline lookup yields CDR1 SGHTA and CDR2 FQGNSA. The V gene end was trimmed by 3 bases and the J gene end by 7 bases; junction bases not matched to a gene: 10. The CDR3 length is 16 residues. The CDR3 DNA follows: TGTGCCAGCAGCTTCTCGCGTAGCGGGATCGGCGGGGAGCTGTTTTTT. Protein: CASSFSRSGIGGELFF.

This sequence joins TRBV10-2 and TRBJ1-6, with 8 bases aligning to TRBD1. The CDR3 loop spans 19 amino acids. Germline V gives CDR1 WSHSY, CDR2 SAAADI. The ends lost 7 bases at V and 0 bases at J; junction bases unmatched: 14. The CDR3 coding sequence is TGCGCCAGCACCCGAGACAGGGGTCCCACTAGCTCCTATAATTCACCCCTCCACTTT. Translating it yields CASTRDRGPTSSYNSPLHF.

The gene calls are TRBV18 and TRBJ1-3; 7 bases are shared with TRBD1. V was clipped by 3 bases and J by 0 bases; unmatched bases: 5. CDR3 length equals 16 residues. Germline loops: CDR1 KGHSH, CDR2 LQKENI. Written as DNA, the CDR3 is TGTGCCAGCTCACCTTCAACAGGGGCCTCTGGAAACACCATATATTTT. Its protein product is CASSPSTGASGNTIYF.

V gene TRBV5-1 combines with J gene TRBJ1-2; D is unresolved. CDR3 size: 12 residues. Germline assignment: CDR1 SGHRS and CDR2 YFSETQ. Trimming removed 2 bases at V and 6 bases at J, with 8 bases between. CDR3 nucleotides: TGCGCCAGCAGCTTCGGAGAGGATGGCTACACCTTC. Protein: CASSFGEDGYTF.

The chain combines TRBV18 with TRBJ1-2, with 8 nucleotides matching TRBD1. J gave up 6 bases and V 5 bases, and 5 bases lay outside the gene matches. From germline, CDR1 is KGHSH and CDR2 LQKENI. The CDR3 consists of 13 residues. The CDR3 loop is CASSTGQGDGYTF. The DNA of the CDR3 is TGTGCCAGCTCAACAGGACAGGGAGATGGCTACACCTTC.